The clone carrying this TCR beta chain showed up just once. This entry belongs to a study of blood T cell repertoires in COVID-19. Study summary: The United States, Italy and Spain supplied acute and convalescent COVID-19 samples.

The CDR3 has 12 residues. Trimming took off 5 bases at V and 3 bases at J, with 8 bases between the two ends. Sequencing used immunoSEQ multiplex PCR; TCRdb keeps in-frame clones, though not all of them. The sample lists some 150,000 clones; roughly four fifths were seen once. The V and J genes are TRBV12-3 or TRBV12-4 and TRBJ2-7; no reliable D call. The specimen was peripheral blood. This receptor was identified in a woman of 80 years or more with active or convalescent COVID-19. Written as DNA, the CDR3 is TGTGCCAGCAGTCGACATGGCTACGAGCAGTACTTC. This encodes CASSRHGYEQYF.